Below are 14 T cell receptor beta chains sequenced from a single sample in a study of cytomegalovirus exposure and HLA in healthy donors. TCRdb's copy holds only in-frame clones and misses some; the assay was immunoSEQ multiplex PCR. The sample shows 68,000 or so clones, 89% of them seen only once. Sequencing was performed on PBMCs. These receptors were taken from a young woman in good health and CMV-seronegative.

The chain carries TRBV15 and TRBJ1-2, with 9 bases fitting TRBD1. The CDR3 runs to 14 residues. Germline V gene lookup returns CDR1 LNHNV and CDR2 YYDKDF (reference sequence). Trimming cost V 5 bases and J 8 bases; bases outside gene matches: 9. CDR3 in DNA: TGTGCCACCAGCGTACCGGGACAGGGAGGCGGCTACACCTTC. Encoded protein: CATSVPGQGGGYTF.

J is TRBJ2-5 and V is TRBV19; 7 bases are a match to TRBD1. There are 15 residues in the CDR3. Losses at the gene ends were 3 bases for V and 1 base for J; bases not matched to a gene: 5. Germline-derived CDR1 and CDR2 are LNHDA and SQIVND (reference sequence). The CDR3 DNA reads as TGTGCCAGTAGTATCGGCCCAGGGGGCCAAGAGACCCAGTACTTC. Translation gives CASSIGPGGQETQYF. The whole variable domain, filled in from reference TRBV19 and TRBJ2-5, reads DGGITQSPKYLFRKEGQNVTLSCEQNLNHDAMYWYRQDPGQGLRLIYYSQIVNDFQKGDIAEGYSVSREKKESFPLTVTSAQKNPTAFYLCASSIGPGGQETQYFGPGTRLLVL.

The chain couples TRBV14 to TRBJ2-1; 8 nucleotides line up with TRBD1. Losses at the gene ends were 2 bases for V and 4 bases for J; bases not matched to a gene: 1. The CDR3 loop spans 14 amino acids. CDR1 and CDR2 from the germline V gene are SGHDN and FVKESK. DNA for the CDR3: TGTGCCAGCAGCCAAAGGACAGGGTACAATGAGCAGTTCTTC. Its protein product is CASSQRTGYNEQFF.

The chain recombines TRBV6-5 with TRBJ2-1, with D possibly TRBD2 on 5 matching bases. Trimming removed 5 bases at V and 2 bases at J, with 13 bases between. CDR1 is MNHEY and CDR2 is SVGAGI in the germline V gene. There are 15 residues in the CDR3. The CDR3 nucleotides read TGTGCCAGCAGTGGACGGGGTCTCGCCTACAATGAGCAGTTCTTC. Translation: CASSGRGLAYNEQFF.

CDR3 sequence: CASSTGQGSYNEQFF. In DNA form, the CDR3 reads TGTGCCAGCAGCACGGGACAGGGCTCCTACAATGAGCAGTTCTTC. The rearrangement links TRBV5-4 to TRBJ2-1; TRBD1 agrees at 9 bases. Per germline, CDR1 SGHNT and CDR2 YYREEE (reference sequence). The CDR3 is made up of 15 amino acids. With V trimmed by 4 bases and J by 0 bases, 2 bases remained unmatched.

J is TRBJ1-2 and V is TRBV7-2, with D perhaps matching TRBD1 (6 bases). Germline V gene lookup returns CDR1 SGHTA and CDR2 FQGNSA. V was trimmed by 1 base and J by 8 bases, leaving 14 bases between them. CDR3 length: 14 amino acids. CDR3 nucleotide sequence: TGTGCCAGCAGCTTAGGGGCCAGGGGTGGCGGCTACACCTTC. Translated, it gives CASSLGARGGGYTF.

The rearrangement joins TRBV20-1 to TRBJ2-7; D is possibly TRBD1 (5 bases). Germline V gives CDR1 DFQATT, CDR2 SNEGSKA (reference sequence). This CDR3 has 11 residues. The V end lost 2 bases, the J end lost 9 bases, and 11 bases lay between the germline ends. CDR3 region: CSARTGRGQYF. DNA for the CDR3: TGCAGTGCTAGAACCGGAAGGGGGCAGTACTTC.

V is TRBV28 and J is TRBJ2-1, with 7 nucleotides matching TRBD1. Germline V gene lookup returns CDR1 MDHEN and CDR2 SYDVKM. CDR3 length: 19 amino acids. The J segment lost 8 bases and the V segment lost 6 bases, leaving 25 bases of the junction unmatched. The CDR3: CASSQQPNRDSDTRDEQFF. DNA of the CDR3: TGTGCCAGCAGCCAACAACCGAACCGGGACAGTGATACCAGAGATGAGCAGTTCTTC.

The CDR3 reads CASSLRRDYTDTQYF. CDR3 DNA sequence: TGTGCCAGCAGTTTACGCCGGGACTACACAGATACGCAGTATTTT. The J gene is TRBJ2-3, the V gene TRBV27; 7 nucleotides align to TRBD2. Germline V gene sequence: CDR1 MNHEY, CDR2 SMNVEV (reference sequence). Trimming took 2 bases from V and 2 from J; bases not matched to a gene: 4. The CDR3 has 15 amino acids.

The V call is TRBV19, the J call TRBJ1-1; D call uncertain. Trimming removed 5 bases at V and 5 bases at J, with 9 bases between. Germline CDR1 reads LNHDA; CDR2 reads SQIVND (reference sequence). The CDR3 consists of 12 residues. The CDR3 DNA follows: TGTGCCAGTAGTCCCGGGAGGACTGAAGCTTTCTTT. Its translation: CASSPGRTEAFF.

This chain joins TRBV5-1 and TRBJ1-2; weak D call: TRBD1 (6 bases). The germline gives CDR1 SGHRS, CDR2 YFSETQ. V was trimmed by 4 bases and J by 3 bases, leaving 13 bases between them. CDR3 length equals 14 residues. DNA of the CDR3: TGCGCCAGCAGCACGGGGGGCTCGTACTATGGCTACACCTTC. Protein product: CASSTGGSYYGYTF.

The CDR3 bases are TGCGCCAGCAGCCAAGAAGGGAGGGTAGACTATAATTCACCCCTCCACTTT. This codes for CASSQEGRVDYNSPLHF. The rearrangement joins TRBV4-1 to TRBJ1-6; D ambiguous. Trimming cost V 0 bases and J 3 bases, with 12 bases left between them. This CDR3 has 17 residues. The germline V gene has CDR1 MGHRA and CDR2 YSYEKL.

The chain recombines TRBV28 with TRBJ1-5, with 7 bases that match TRBD1. Germline V gene lookup returns CDR1 MDHEN and CDR2 SYDVKM. The CDR3 has 14 amino acids. With 3 bases clipped from V and 9 bases from J, the junction kept 8 bases outside the gene matches. The CDR3 DNA is TGTGCCAGCAGTTTGGGGACAGCCTACCCGCCCCAGCATTTT. It specifies CASSLGTAYPPQHF.

This chain links TRBV6-1 with TRBJ1-6; no firm D call. V was cut by 2 bases and J by 6 bases, with 14 bases left in between. The CDR3 covers 16 residues. Germline V CDR1 and CDR2: MNHNS, SASEGT. The CDR3 is CASSERGGWGNSPLHF. For the CDR3, the DNA is TGTGCCAGCAGTGAAAGAGGAGGGTGGGGTAATTCACCCCTCCACTTT.